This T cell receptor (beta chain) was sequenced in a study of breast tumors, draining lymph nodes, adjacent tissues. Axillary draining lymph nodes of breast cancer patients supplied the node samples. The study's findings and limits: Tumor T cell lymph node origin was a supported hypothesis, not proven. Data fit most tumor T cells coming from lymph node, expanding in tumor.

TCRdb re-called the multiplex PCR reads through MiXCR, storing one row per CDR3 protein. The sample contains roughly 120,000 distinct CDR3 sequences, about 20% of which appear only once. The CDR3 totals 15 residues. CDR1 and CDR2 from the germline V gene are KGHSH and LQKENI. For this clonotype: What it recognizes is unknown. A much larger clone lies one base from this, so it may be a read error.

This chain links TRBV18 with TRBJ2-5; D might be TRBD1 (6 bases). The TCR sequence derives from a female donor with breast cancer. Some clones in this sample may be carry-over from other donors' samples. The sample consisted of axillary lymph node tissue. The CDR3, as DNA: TGTGCCAGCTCACCTGGGTTGGACAGCCAAGAGACCCAGTGCTTC. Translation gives CASSPGLDSQETQCF.